The T cell receptor (beta chain) under discussion was sequenced for a study of blood T cells in healthy people across ages. There are many counts of this clonotype. Antigen specificity is unknown. For every donor, a draw yielded about 9.7 milliliters of peripheral blood. Per sample, a minimum of 6 million PBMCs were isolated. Overall study results and limits: Not knowing donor CMV status may have confounded expanded clonotype changes.

The second PCR ran about 6 to 12 cycles with a sample-barcoded 5' primer and J-beta primers. Each CDR3 protein is one row after TCRdb ran MiXCR on the 5' RACE reads. The table lists 720,000 or so distinct CDR3 sequences, around 43% of them singletons, with 25% to 30% in the top ten. Sequenced: blood. This receptor was taken from a man older than 75 in good health.

The CDR3 DNA follows: TGTGCCACCAGTGATAACAGGGGAATCGGCTACACCTTC. This encodes CATSDNRGIGYTF. This chain links TRBV24-1 with TRBJ1-2, with 7 nucleotides matching TRBD1. Losses at the gene ends were 3 bases for V and 8 bases for J; bases not matched to a gene: 5. Germline-derived CDR1 and CDR2 are KGHDR and SFDVKD. The CDR3 spans 13 residues.